This T cell receptor beta chain was documented in a study of long-term antiretroviral therapy in people with HIV. Regarding the study as a whole: Clones that expanded before ART (that is, prior to treatment) dominated the repertoire at all time points. Diversity measured after ART increased yet remained under transplant donor controls.

The assay used was immunoSEQ (version v3.0), run at survey level. Sequenced by immunoSEQ multiplex PCR; TCRdb stores in-frame clones only, minus some. The table has 32,000 or so clones, 90% seen once. Germline CDR1 and CDR2: SSHAT and FNYEAQ (reference sequence). This CDR3 comprises 16 residues. Post-ART PBMC samples numbered at least two per donor, and pre-ART ones at least one. As regards this clone: Its antigen is not identified. One end of the junction varies from germline; a read error may be responsible.

The specimen was unsorted PBMCs, collected 3.2 years before starting antiretroviral therapy. This chain links TRBV7-7 with TRBJ2-7; D unresolved. The TCR sequence derives from a man between 50 and 59 years old with HIV. CDR3 sequence: CASSFLSTPASYEQYF. For the CDR3, the DNA is TGTGCTAGCAGCTTTTTGTCCACACCCGCCTCCTACGAGCAGTACTTC.